This T cell receptor (beta chain) was identified during a study of T-cell reconstitution after alpha-beta-depleted transplantation in children. The library targeted TCRbeta and was prepared with unique molecular identifiers. One entry per CDR3 protein results from TCRdb running MiXCR on the PCR reads. The sample comprises over 200,000 distinct CDR3 sequences, under 20% of which are singletons, and about 39% rests with the top ten. This CDR3 has 13 residues. Germline V CDR1 and CDR2: SGHKS, YYEKEE (reference sequence). V dropped 6 bases and J dropped 4 bases, with 12 bases sitting between them. With regard to this clonotype: Its antigen is as yet unknown.

Whole-study findings and limits: The study reportedly traced alpha-beta T cells about two months after transplant to several hundred expanded graft clones. T-cell counts and diversity at one year following transplant were attributed mainly to newly produced T cells. Where some patients showed high TCRbeta diversity at day 60, it came from recipient T cells and thymic progenitors that had survived.

The genes are TRBV5-5 and TRBJ2-3; D is undetermined. The clonotype comes from a male patient aged 2-9 years who had a stem cell transplant for acute lymphoblastic leukemia, so the T cells may come from the graft donor. The material sequenced was PBMCs, mostly from graft donor cells, taken 360 days after TCRalphabeta/CD19-depleted stem cell transplant. The CDR3 here is CASIGYSPDTQYF. The CDR3 DNA follows: TGTGCCAGCATAGGGTACTCCCCAGATACGCAGTATTTT.